The 3 T cell receptor beta chains below were found in one sample sequenced in a study of Graves' ophthalmopathy and Graves' hyperthyroidism. The authors amplified TCR beta CDR3 regions from RNA transcripts. An initial RT-PCR round employing HTBI primers preceded a second-round multiplex PCR. MiXCR, applied by TCRdb to the multiplex PCR reads, yields one record per CDR3 protein. The sample lists about half a million distinct CDR3 sequences; around 14% were seen once. The sample consisted of blood. These TCRs come from a woman between 25 and 40 years old with Graves' ophthalmopathy.

Comments on this clonotype: Being one base from a much bigger clone, this may be a read error. The chain carries TRBV12-3 or TRBV12-4 and TRBJ1-1; the match to TRBD1 covers 8 bases. This CDR3 contains 18 residues. The V gene end was trimmed by 5 bases and the J gene end by 0 bases; junction bases not matched to a gene: 14. The CDR3 region has the DNA TGTGCCAGCAGTCCCCGGGACAGGCTCGCTCATTTGAACACTGAAGCTTTCTTT. This gives the protein CASSPRDRLAHLNTEAFF.

At least ten counts were recorded for this clonotype. The V gene is TRBV28, the J gene TRBJ2-7, with 7 bases fitting TRBD2. V was clipped by 2 bases and J by 0 bases; unmatched bases: 4. The CDR3 loop spans 15 amino acids. Germline values: CDR1 MDHEN, CDR2 SYDVKM. CDR3 amino acids: CASSLLLADSYEQYF. DNA for the CDR3: TGTGCCAGCAGTTTACTTCTAGCGGACTCCTACGAGCAGTACTTC.

This clonotype came up many times. The V and J genes are TRBV28 and TRBJ1-2; D unresolved. The CDR3 is made up of 13 amino acids. Germline CDR1 is MDHEN and CDR2 is SYDVKM. Trimming took off 2 bases at V and 7 bases at J, with 11 bases between the two ends. The CDR3 region is CASSLISLTGYTF. CDR3 DNA sequence: TGTGCCAGCAGTTTAATCTCCCTGACTGGCTACACCTTC.